One TCR beta chain is described in this entry. This entry is derived from a study of blood T cell repertoires in COVID-19. Whole-study context: From T cells, B-cell-depleted T cells, or PBMCs came the material, which was cDNA or gDNA.

TCRdb's table, derived via immunoSEQ multiplex PCR, lists solely in-frame clones and lacks some. Here the sample spans approximately 160,000 clones, over 75% being singletons. CDR1 is SGHTA, CDR2 FQGNSA, per germline. Trimming removed 2 bases from V and 4 bases from J, with 8 bases in between. The CDR3 is 14 amino acids. Assignments of participants to cohorts depended upon their own reported clinical history. The TCR comes from a man aged 40-55 years who had recovered from COVID-19. The sequencing sample was made of PBMCs or T cells enriched from blood (not recorded which). The chain couples TRBV7-2 to TRBJ1-4; no clear D gene. CDR3 nucleotide sequence: TGTGCCAGCAGCTTAAGGCAGGATAATGAAAAACTGTTTTTT. Its protein product is CASSLRQDNEKLFF.